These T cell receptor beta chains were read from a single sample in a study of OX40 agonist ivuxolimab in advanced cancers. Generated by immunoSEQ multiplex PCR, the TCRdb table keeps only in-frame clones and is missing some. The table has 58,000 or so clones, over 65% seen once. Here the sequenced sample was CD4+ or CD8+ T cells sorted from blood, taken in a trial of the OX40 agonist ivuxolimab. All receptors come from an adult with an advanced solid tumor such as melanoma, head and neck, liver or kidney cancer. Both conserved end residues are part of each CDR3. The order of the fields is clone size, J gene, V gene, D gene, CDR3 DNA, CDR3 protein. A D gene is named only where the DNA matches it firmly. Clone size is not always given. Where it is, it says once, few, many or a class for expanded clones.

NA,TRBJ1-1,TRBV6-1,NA,TGTGCCAGCACCAAAGGAGAGGGAGAAGCTTTCTTT,CASTKGEGEAFF
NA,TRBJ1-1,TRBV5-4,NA,TGTGCCAGCAGCTTGGACAGGGTAGGTCGAGCTTTCTTT,CASSLDRVGRAFF
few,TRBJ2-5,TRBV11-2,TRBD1,TGTGCCAGCAGCCCAATACTAGGAAGGGACAGCCAAGAGACCCAGTACTTC,CASSPILGRDSQETQYF
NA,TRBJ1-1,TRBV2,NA,TGTGCCAGCGTCCGGGCGGCAGGGAACACTGAAGCTTTCTTT,CASVRAAGNTEAFF
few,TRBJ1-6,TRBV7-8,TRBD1,TGTGCCAGCAGCTTAGTAGGGCAGGGGGCCGTTGGTTCACCCCTCCACTTT,CASSLVGQGAVGSPLHF
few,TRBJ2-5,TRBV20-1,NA,TGCAGTGCTATAAAAGAGACCCAGTACTTC,CSAIKETQYF
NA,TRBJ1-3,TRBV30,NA,TGTGCCTGGAGCGCCGGGACTACTGGAAACACCATATATTTT,CAWSAGTTGNTIYF
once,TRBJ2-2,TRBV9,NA,TGTGCCAGCAGCGTAGACGGGGCTGCGAACACCGGGGAGCTGTTTTTT,CASSVDGAANTGELFF
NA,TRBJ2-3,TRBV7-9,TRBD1,TGTGCCAGCAGCTTAGGGTCCCCGCGACAGGGTGCGGCGCAGTATTTT,CASSLGSPRQGAAQYF
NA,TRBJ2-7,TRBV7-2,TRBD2,TGTGCCAGCAGCTTAGCGACTAGCGGGCCCCGGGAGCAGTACTTC,CASSLATSGPREQYF
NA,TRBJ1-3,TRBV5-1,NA,TGCGCCAGCAGCCCCATAGGGGATCGGGGAAACACCATATATTTT,CASSPIGDRGNTIYF
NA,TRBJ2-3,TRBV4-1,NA,TGCGCCAGCAGCCAAGTGCCAGATACGCAGTATTTT,CASSQVPDTQYF